This TCR beta chain is drawn from a study of shared clonotypes between healthy human individuals. Samples left unsorted employed roughly 90 million PBMCs for genomic DNA. DNA from unsorted PBMC was sequenced on ten immunoSEQ deep assay plates. Here immunoSEQ multiplex PCR was the method, and the copy in TCRdb shows in-frame clones only, minus some. Among about 450,000 clones listed, 79% were seen once. The CDR3 contains 14 residues. V lost 7 bases to trimming and J lost 8 bases; unmatched junction nucleotides: 13. CDR1 is MDHEN and CDR2 is SYDVKM in the germline V gene. This sequence joins TRBV28 and TRBJ1-2; 7 nucleotides line up with TRBD1. The sequence was collected from a woman aged 40 to 55 in good health. Some clones in this sample may be carry-over from other donors' samples. Sequenced: PBMCs. The CDR3 nucleotides read TGTGCCAGCACCCCAGGGGGAGGTAGAAGCGGCTACACCTTC. Translation gives CASTPGGGRSGYTF.